A selection of T cell receptor beta chains follows, all from one sample in a study of T cell responses to AZD1222 COVID-19 vaccine. Assay: immunoSEQ multiplex PCR; the TCRdb copy retains only in-frame clones and omits some. The sample records some 130,000 clones, 80% to 95% being singletons. Sequenced material: peripheral blood, taken 28 days after the second AZD1222 dose. The receptors were sampled from an adult who received the AZD1222 COVID-19 vaccine. Both conserved end residues are part of each CDR3. The order of the fields is V gene, D gene, clone size, J gene, CDR3 protein, CDR3 DNA. The D gene is left open where the match is weak. A row's size may be missing; if present it is once, few, many or a size class.

TRBV18	.	.	TRBJ1-6	CASSPPGGNNSPLHF	TGTGCCAGCTCACCGCCGGGGGGGAACAATTCACCCCTCCACTTT
TRBV7-9	.	few	TRBJ2-7	CASSVSGARSYEQYF	TGTGCCAGCAGCGTGAGTGGGGCTCGCTCCTACGAGCAGTACTTC
TRBV5-1	TRBD1	.	TRBJ2-7	CASTRTGGFYEQYF	TGCGCCAGTACAAGGACAGGGGGCTTTTACGAGCAGTACTTC
TRBV5-1	.	.	TRBJ1-5	CASSPRGAPSNQPQHF	TGCGCCAGCAGCCCCCGAGGGGCTCCGAGCAATCAGCCCCAGCATTTT
TRBV28	.	.	TRBJ1-2	CASSSTAYYGYTF	TGTGCCAGCAGTTCGACAGCCTACTATGGCTACACCTTC
TRBV19	TRBD2	.	TRBJ2-5	CASSMNLAGGSLETQYF	TGTGCCAGTAGTATGAACCTAGCGGGAGGGTCTCTAGAGACCCAGTACTTC
TRBV28	TRBD1	.	TRBJ1-1	CASSAGQGTTEAFF	TGTGCCAGCAGTGCCGGACAGGGGACCACTGAAGCTTTCTTT
TRBV28	TRBD1	.	TRBJ1-2	CASSLSRQGAEGYTF	TGTGCCAGCAGTTTATCGCGACAGGGGGCCGAGGGCTACACCTTC
TRBV5-1	.	.	TRBJ1-4	CASSPGRVGGEKLFF	TGCGCCAGCAGCCCGGGACGTGTCGGAGGTGAAAAACTGTTTTTT
TRBV28	TRBD1	.	TRBJ1-2	CASKTGFYGYTF	TGTGCCAGTAAGACAGGGTTCTATGGCTACACCTTC
TRBV30	TRBD1	few	TRBJ1-5	CAWSQTGGGQPQHF	TGTGCCTGGAGTCAGACAGGGGGCGGGCAGCCCCAGCATTTT
TRBV6-2/TRBV6-3	TRBD1	.	TRBJ1-5	CASSYSGQGVLGNQPQHF	TGTGCCAGCAGTTACTCGGGACAGGGGGTTTTGGGCAATCAGCCCCAGCATTTT
TRBV5-6	.	.	TRBJ2-7	CASSLVSFGRDREQYF	TGTGCCAGCAGCTTGGTATCGTTCGGACGGGACCGCGAGCAGTACTTC
TRBV6-1	.	.	TRBJ2-1	CASSEYYSYNEQFF	TGTGCCAGCAGTGAATACTACTCCTACAATGAGCAGTTCTTC
TRBV7-2	TRBD2	.	TRBJ2-1	CASSSRTSFSYNEQFF	TGTGCCAGCAGCTCACGGACTAGCTTCTCCTACAATGAGCAGTTCTTC
TRBV25-1	.	.	TRBJ2-2	CASSETNTGELFF	TGTGCCAGCAGTGAAACGAACACCGGGGAGCTGTTTTTT
TRBV27	.	once	TRBJ2-3	CASSRVISSTDTQYF	TGTGCCAGCAGCAGGGTAATAAGCAGCACAGATACGCAGTATTTT
TRBV28	.	.	TRBJ1-5	CASSSLAPNQPQHF	TGTGCCAGCAGTTCACTCGCCCCCAATCAGCCCCAGCATTTT
TRBV6-5	TRBD1	.	TRBJ1-6	CASSPSGGSRSPLHF	TGTGCCAGCAGTCCCTCAGGGGGAAGTCGTTCACCCCTCCACTTT